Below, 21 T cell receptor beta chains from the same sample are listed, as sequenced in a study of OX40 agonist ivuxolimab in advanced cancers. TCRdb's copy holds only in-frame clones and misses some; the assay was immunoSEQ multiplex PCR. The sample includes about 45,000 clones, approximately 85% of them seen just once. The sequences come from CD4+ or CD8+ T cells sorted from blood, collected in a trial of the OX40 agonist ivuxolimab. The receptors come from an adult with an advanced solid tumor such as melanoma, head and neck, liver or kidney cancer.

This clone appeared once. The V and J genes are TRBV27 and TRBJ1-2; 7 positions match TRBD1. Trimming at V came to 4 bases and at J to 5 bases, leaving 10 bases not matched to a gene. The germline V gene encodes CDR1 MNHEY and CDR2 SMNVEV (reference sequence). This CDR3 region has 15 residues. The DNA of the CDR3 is TGTGCCAGCAGTTGGGACAGCAGTATCCCGTATGGCTACACCTTC. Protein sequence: CASSWDSSIPYGYTF.

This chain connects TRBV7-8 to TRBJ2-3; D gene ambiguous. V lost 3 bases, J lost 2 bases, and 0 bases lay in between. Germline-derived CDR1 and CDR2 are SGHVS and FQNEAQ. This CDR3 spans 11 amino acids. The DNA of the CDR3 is TGTGCCAGCAGCTTCACAGATACGCAGTATTTT. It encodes CASSFTDTQYF.

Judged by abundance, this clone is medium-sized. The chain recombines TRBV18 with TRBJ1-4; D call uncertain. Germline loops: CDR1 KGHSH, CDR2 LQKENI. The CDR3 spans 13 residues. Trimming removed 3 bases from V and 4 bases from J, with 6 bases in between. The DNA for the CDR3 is TGTGCCAGCTCACCCCGGCATAATGAAAAACTGTTTTTT. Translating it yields CASSPRHNEKLFF. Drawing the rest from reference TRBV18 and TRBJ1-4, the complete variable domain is NAGVMQNPRHLVRRRGQEARLRCSPMKGHSHVYWYRQLPEEGLKFMVYLQKENIIDESGMPKERFSAEFPKEGPSILRIQQVVRGDSAAYFCASSPRHNEKLFFGSGTQLSVL.

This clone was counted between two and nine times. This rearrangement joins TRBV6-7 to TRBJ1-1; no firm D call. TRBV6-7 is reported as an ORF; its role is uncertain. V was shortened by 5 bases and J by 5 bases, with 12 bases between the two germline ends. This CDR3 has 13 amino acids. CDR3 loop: CASSEISRTEAFF. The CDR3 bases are TGTGCCAGCAGTGAAATTTCCAGGACTGAAGCTTTCTTT.

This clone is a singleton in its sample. The CDR3 nucleotides are TGTGCCAGCAGCCAAGACTATCCATACGAGCAGTACTTC. Its protein is CASSQDYPYEQYF. The V call is TRBV14, the J call TRBJ2-7, with D unresolved. Trimming removed 0 bases at V and 4 bases at J, with 7 bases between. CDR1 is SGHDN, CDR2 FVKESK, per germline. The CDR3 extends over 13 amino acids.

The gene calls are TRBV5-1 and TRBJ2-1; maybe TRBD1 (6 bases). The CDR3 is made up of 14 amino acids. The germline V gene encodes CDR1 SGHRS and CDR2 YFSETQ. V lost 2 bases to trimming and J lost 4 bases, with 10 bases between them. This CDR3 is CASSFRDTYNEQFF. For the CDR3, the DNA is TGCGCCAGCAGCTTCCGGGACACTTACAATGAGCAGTTCTTC.

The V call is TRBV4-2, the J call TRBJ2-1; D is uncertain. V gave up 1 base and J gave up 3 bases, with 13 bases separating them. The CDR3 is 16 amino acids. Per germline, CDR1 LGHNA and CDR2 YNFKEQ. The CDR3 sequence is CASSQGVGTNYNEQFF. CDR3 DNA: TGTGCCAGCAGCCAAGGTGTGGGTACGAACTACAATGAGCAGTTCTTC.

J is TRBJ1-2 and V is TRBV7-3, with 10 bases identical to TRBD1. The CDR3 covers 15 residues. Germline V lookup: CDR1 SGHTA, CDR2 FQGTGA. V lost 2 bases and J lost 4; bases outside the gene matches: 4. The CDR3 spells CASSLQGTGAYGYTF. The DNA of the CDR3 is TGTGCCAGCAGCTTACAAGGGACAGGGGCCTATGGCTACACCTTC. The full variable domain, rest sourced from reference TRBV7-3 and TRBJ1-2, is GAGVSQTPSNKVTEKGKYVELRCDPISGHTALYWYRQSLGQGPEFLIYFQGTGAADDSGLPNDRFFAVRPEGSVSTLKIQRTERGDSAVYLCASSLQGTGAYGYTFGSGTRLTVV.

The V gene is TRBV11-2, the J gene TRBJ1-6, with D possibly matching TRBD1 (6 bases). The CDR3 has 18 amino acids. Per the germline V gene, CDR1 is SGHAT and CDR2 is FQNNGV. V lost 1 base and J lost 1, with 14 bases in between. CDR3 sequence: CASSLGGGHGSYNSPLHF. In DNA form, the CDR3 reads TGTGCCAGCAGCTTAGGGGGGGGGCACGGATCCTATAATTCACCCCTCCACTTT. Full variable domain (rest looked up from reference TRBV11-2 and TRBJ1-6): EAGVAQSPRYKIIEKRQSVAFWCNPISGHATLYWYQQILGQGPKLLIQFQNNGVVDDSQLPKDRFSAERLKGVDSTLKIQPAKLEDSAVYLCASSLGGGHGSYNSPLHFGNGTRLTVT.

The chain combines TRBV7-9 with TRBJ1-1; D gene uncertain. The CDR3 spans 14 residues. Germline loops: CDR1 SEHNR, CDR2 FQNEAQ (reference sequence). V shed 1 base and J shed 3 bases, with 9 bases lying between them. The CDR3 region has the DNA TGTGCCAGCAGCTTAGGGGATTCGGACACTGAAGCTTTCTTT. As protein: CASSLGDSDTEAFF.

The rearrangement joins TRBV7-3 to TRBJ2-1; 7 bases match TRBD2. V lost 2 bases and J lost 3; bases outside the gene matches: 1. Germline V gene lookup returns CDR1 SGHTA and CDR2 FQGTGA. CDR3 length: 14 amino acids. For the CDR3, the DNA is TGTGCCAGCAGCTTACTAGCGGACTACAATGAGCAGTTCTTC. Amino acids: CASSLLADYNEQFF.

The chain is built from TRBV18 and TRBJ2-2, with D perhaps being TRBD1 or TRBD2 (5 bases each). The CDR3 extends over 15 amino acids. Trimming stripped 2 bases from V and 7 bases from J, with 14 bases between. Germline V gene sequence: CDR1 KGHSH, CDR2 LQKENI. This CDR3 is CASSPMGTSRGELFF. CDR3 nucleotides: TGTGCCAGCTCACCAATGGGGACGTCGCGCGGGGAGCTGTTTTTT.

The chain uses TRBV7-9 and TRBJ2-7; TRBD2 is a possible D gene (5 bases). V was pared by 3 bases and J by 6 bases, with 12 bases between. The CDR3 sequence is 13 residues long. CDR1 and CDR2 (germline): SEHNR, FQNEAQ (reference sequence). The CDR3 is CASSFRAAREQYF. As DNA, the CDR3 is TGTGCCAGCAGCTTCCGAGCGGCCCGCGAGCAGTACTTC.

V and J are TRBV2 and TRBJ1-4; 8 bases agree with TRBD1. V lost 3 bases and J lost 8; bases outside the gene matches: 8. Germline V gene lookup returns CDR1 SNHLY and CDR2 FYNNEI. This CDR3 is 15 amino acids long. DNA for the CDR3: TGTGCCAGCAGTGATATCCGGACAGGGATAGAAAAACTGTTTTTT. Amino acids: CASSDIRTGIEKLFF.

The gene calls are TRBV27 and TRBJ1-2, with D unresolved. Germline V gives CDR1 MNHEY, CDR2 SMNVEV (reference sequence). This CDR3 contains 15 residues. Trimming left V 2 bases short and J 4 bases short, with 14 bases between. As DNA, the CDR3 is TGTGCCAGCAGTTTAAGGTCGGCAGGAATCTATGGCTACACCTTC. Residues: CASSLRSAGIYGYTF.

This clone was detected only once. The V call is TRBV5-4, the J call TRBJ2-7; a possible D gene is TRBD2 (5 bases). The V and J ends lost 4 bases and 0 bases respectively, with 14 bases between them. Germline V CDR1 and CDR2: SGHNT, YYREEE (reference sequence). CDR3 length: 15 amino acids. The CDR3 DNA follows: TGTGCCAGCAGCCTGGGCATGGGAGTCTCCTACGAGCAGTACTTC. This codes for CASSLGMGVSYEQYF.

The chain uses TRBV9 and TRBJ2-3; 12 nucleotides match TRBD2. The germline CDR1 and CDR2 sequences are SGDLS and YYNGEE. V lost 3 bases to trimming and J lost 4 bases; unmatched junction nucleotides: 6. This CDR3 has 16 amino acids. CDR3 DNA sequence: TGTGCCAGCAGCGCCTCTAGCGGGAGGGGCGCAGATACGCAGTATTTT. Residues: CASSASSGRGADTQYF.

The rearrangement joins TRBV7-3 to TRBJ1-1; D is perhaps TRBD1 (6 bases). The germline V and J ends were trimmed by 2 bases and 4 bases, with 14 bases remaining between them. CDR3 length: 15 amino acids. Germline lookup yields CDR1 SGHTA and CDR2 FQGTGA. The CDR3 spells CASSLFPGVATEAFF. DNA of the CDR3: TGTGCCAGCAGCTTATTTCCAGGGGTGGCCACTGAAGCTTTCTTT.

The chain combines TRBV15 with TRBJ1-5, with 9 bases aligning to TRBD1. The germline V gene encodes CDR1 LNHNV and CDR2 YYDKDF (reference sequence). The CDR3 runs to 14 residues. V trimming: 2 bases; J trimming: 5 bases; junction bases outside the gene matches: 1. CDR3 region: CATSRTGGDQPQHF. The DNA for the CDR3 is TGTGCCACCAGCAGAACAGGGGGCGATCAGCCCCAGCATTTT. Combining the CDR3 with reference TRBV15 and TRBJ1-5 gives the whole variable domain DAMVIQNPRYQVTQFGKPVTLSCSQTLNHNVMYWYQQKSSQAPKLLFHYYDKDFNNEADTPDNFQSRRPNTSFCFLDIRSPGLGDTAMYLCATSRTGGDQPQHFGDGTRLSIL.

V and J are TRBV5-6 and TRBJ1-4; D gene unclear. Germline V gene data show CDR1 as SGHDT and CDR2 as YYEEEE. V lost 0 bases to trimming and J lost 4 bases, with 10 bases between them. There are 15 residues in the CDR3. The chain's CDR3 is CASSLGGRGNEKLFF. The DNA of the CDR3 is TGTGCCAGCAGCTTGGGTGGCCGGGGTAATGAAAAACTGTTTTTT. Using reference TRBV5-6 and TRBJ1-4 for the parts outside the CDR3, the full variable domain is DAGVTQSPTHLIKTRGQQVTLRCSPKSGHDTVSWYQQALGQGPQFIFQYYEEEERQRGNFPDRFSGHQFPNYSSELNVNALLLGDSALYLCASSLGGRGNEKLFFGSGTQLSVL.

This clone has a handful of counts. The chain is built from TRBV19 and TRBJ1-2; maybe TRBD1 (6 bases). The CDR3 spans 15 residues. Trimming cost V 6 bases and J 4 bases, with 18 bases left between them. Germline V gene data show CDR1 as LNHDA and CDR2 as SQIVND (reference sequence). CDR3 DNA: TGTGCCAGTAGCAGTCTTGCAGGGGCAGGCTATGGCTACACCTTC. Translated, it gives CASSSLAGAGYGYTF. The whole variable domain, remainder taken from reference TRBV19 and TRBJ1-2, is DGGITQSPKYLFRKEGQNVTLSCEQNLNHDAMYWYRQDPGQGLRLIYYSQIVNDFQKGDIAEGYSVSREKKESFPLTVTSAQKNPTAFYLCASSSLAGAGYGYTFGSGTRLTVV.